Each of the 29 T cell receptor beta chains below was sequenced from the same sample in a study of early stage breast cancer tumors. The protocol was immunoSEQ multiplex PCR, while the TCRdb copy is restricted to in-frame clones and leaves out a portion. The sample consists of around 51,000 clones, more than 70% of them appearing once. Specimen: blood. The receptors derive from a person in their 40s with breast cancer.

CDR3 nucleotide sequence: TGTGCCAGCAGCTTGGGAATGAATGATGAGCAGTTCTTC. This encodes CASSLGMNDEQFF. The chain couples TRBV5-4 to TRBJ2-1; no clear D. Germline assignment: CDR1 SGHNT and CDR2 YYREEE (reference sequence). This CDR3 is built from 13 residues. Trimming left V 0 bases short and J 8 bases short, with 9 bases between.

This clone has just one count. The chain carries TRBV2 and TRBJ2-3; 8 bases are a match to TRBD2. Germline CDR1 is SNHLY and CDR2 is FYNNEI. This CDR3 is built from 15 residues. Unmatched junction bases numbered 9, after V lost 6 bases and J lost 4 bases. CDR3 residues: CASSPLSGTPDTQYF. CDR3 nucleotide sequence: TGTGCCAGCAGCCCACTTAGCGGGACCCCAGATACGCAGTATTTT.

A word on this clone: An end of the junction does not agree with germline; a read error may underlie this. The chain is built from TRBV6-6 and TRBJ2-7; maybe TRBD1 (6 bases). The CDR3 runs to 12 residues. Germline V CDR1 and CDR2: MNHNY, SVGAGI (reference sequence). The CDR3 coding sequence is TGTGCCAGCAGTCCCGGGACAACTGAGGGGAACTTC. Its protein product is CASSPGTTEGNF.

The chain couples TRBV11-3 to TRBJ2-1; unclear D gene. The CDR3 spans 12 residues. V was clipped by 1 base and J by 8 bases, with 6 bases between them. The germline V gene has CDR1 SGHNT and CDR2 YENEEA. The CDR3, as DNA: TGTGCCAGCAGCTTAGTTCCCGATGAGCAGTTCTTC. As protein: CASSLVPDEQFF.

The V gene is TRBV11-2, the J gene TRBJ2-5, with D possibly TRBD2 on 5 matching bases. This CDR3 has 14 residues. Trimming left V 5 bases short and J 5 bases short, with 15 bases between. Germline V gene lookup returns CDR1 SGHAT and CDR2 FQNNGV. In DNA, the CDR3 is TGTGCCAGCAGCCCCCCCGGGGTTTGGGAGACCCAGTACTTC. This codes for CASSPPGVWETQYF.

This sequence joins TRBV7-9 and TRBJ1-2, with D unclear. Germline V lookup: CDR1 SEHNR, CDR2 FQNEAQ (reference sequence). The V and J ends lost 1 base and 4 bases respectively, with 13 bases between them. The CDR3 is made up of 15 amino acids. CDR3 coding DNA: TGTGCCAGCAGCTTAGAGACCGCGTACGGCTATGGCTACACCTTC. Translated, it gives CASSLETAYGYGYTF.

The chain combines TRBV4-1 with TRBJ2-7; 11 bases match TRBD2. The CDR3 runs 15 residues. The V segment lost 4 bases and the J segment 0 bases; nucleotides outside the gene matches: 2. Germline CDR1 reads MGHRA; CDR2 reads YSYEKL. The CDR3 nucleotides read TGCGCCAGCAGCCTTACTAGCGGGAGCTCCTACGAGCAGTACTTC. It is translated as CASSLTSGSSYEQYF.

The chain recombines TRBV6-6 with TRBJ1-5, with D possibly TRBD1 on 5 matching bases. Germline V gives CDR1 MNHNY, CDR2 SVGAGI (reference sequence). The V gene lost 5 bases and the J gene lost 3 bases, with 11 bases spanning the gap. The CDR3 has 14 residues. The CDR3 sequence: CASSTQGFNQPQHF. In DNA form, the CDR3 reads TGTGCCAGCAGTACCCAGGGTTTCAATCAGCCCCAGCATTTT.

This sequence joins TRBV29-1 and TRBJ2-1, with 8 bases fitting TRBD1. The CDR3 has 14 amino acids. CDR1 is SQVTM, CDR2 ANQGSEA, per germline. With 6 bases clipped from V and 7 bases from J, the junction kept 11 bases outside the gene matches. The DNA for the CDR3 is TGCAGCGTCGAGGGAGGACAGGGTCGTAATGAGCAGTTCTTC. This gives the protein CSVEGGQGRNEQFF.

This chain links TRBV10-2 with TRBJ2-1, with 10 bases fitting TRBD2. The CDR3 sequence is 15 residues long. The germline V gene has CDR1 WSHSY and CDR2 SAAADI. J gave up 8 bases and V 3 bases, and 7 bases lay outside the gene matches. The CDR3 DNA reads TGCGCCAGCAGTGAAGCTAGCGGGAGTGGGTATGAGCAGTTCTTC. This codes for CASSEASGSGYEQFF.

The chain has TRBV7-9 and TRBJ2-1; 7 bases align to TRBD2. Germline CDR1 is SEHNR and CDR2 is FQNEAQ (reference sequence). The J segment lost 14 bases and the V segment lost 4 bases, leaving 11 bases of the junction unmatched. The CDR3 loop spans 13 amino acids. The CDR3 nucleotides read TGTGCCAGCAGCTCCGAGACTAGCTCCAGGGAGTTCTTC. Protein product: CASSSETSSREFF.

The chain is built from TRBV30 and TRBJ1-4; tentatively, D is TRBD1 (5 bases). CDR1 is GTSNPN and CDR2 is SVGIG in the germline V gene (reference sequence). Trimming cost V 4 bases and J 7 bases, with 13 bases left between them. The CDR3 length is 13 residues. The CDR3 nucleotides are TGTGCCTGGACCGGGGCGCTGGCTGAAAAACTGTTTTTT. As protein: CAWTGALAEKLFF. Supplemented by reference TRBV30 and TRBJ1-4, the full variable domain reads SQTIHQWPATLVQPVGSPLSLECTVEGTSNPNLYWYRQAAGRGLQLLFYSVGIGQISSEVPQNLSASRPQDRQFILSSKKLLLSDSGFYLCAWTGALAEKLFFGSGTQLSVL.

This rearrangement joins TRBV7-2 to TRBJ2-3; D may be TRBD1 (6 bases). Germline lookup yields CDR1 SGHTA and CDR2 FQGNSA. V gave up 1 base and J gave up 3 bases, with 17 bases separating them. The CDR3 consists of 17 residues. The CDR3 protein is CASSLDRAGAGTDTQYF. As DNA, the CDR3 is TGTGCCAGCAGCTTAGACAGGGCCGGGGCAGGGACAGATACGCAGTATTTT.

The table lists this clone with a count of one. V usage is TRBV4-1 and J usage is TRBJ1-5; weak D call: TRBD1 (6 bases). Between the trimmed V and J ends, which lost 0 bases and 9 bases, there was a span of 15 bases. The CDR3 is 15 amino acids. CDR1 is MGHRA and CDR2 is YSYEKL in the germline V gene. The CDR3 region has the DNA TGCGCCAGCAGCCAAGAAATGGGGGGCCGGGTGCCCCAGCATTTT. Amino acids: CASSQEMGGRVPQHF.

This chain uses TRBV5-1 with TRBJ2-7, with D tentatively TRBD2 (5 bases). The CDR3 length is 13 residues. Trimming removed 6 bases from V and 5 bases from J, with 15 bases in between. Germline CDR1 reads SGHRS; CDR2 reads YFSETQ. CDR3 DNA: TGCGCCAGCATGCGGTCTCTAGCCGACGAGCAGTACTTC. This sequence encodes CASMRSLADEQYF.

The chain links TRBV7-2 to TRBJ2-2; TRBD2 agrees at 11 bases. J lost 8 bases, V lost 2 bases, and 7 bases had no gene match. This CDR3 has 16 amino acids. CDR1 is SGHTA, CDR2 FQGNSA, per germline. The CDR3 here is CASSLLAGGPGGELFF. The CDR3 region has the DNA TGTGCCAGCAGCTTACTAGCGGGAGGACCCGGGGGGGAGCTGTTTTTT. Full variable domain (outside the CDR3, taken from reference TRBV7-2 and TRBJ2-2): GAGVSQSPSNKVTEKGKDVELRCDPISGHTALYWYRQSLGQGLEFLIYFQGNSAPDKSGLPSDRFSAERTGGSVSTLTIQRTQQEDSAVYLCASSLLAGGPGGELFFGEGSRLTVL.

The V and J genes are TRBV6-5 and TRBJ2-5; tentative D call: TRBD1 (5 bases). Trimming removed 4 bases at V and 5 bases at J, with 11 bases between. The CDR3 consists of 13 residues. In germline, CDR1 is MNHEY, CDR2 SVGAGI. Here the CDR3 DNA reads TGTGCCAGCAGTTCCGCAGGGCTGGAGACCCAGTACTTC. This sequence encodes CASSSAGLETQYF.

This chain links TRBV9 with TRBJ2-3, with 8 bases aligning to TRBD2. The germline CDR1 and CDR2 sequences are SGDLS and YYNGEE. With V trimmed by 2 bases and J by 2 bases, 7 bases remained unmatched. This CDR3 has 16 amino acids. The CDR3 is CASSVVGSGNTDTQYF. The CDR3 bases are TGTGCCAGCAGCGTTGTGGGTAGCGGGAACACAGATACGCAGTATTTT.

This clone was detected once. This chain joins TRBV5-1 and TRBJ1-1; tentative D call: TRBD1 (5 bases). Germline loops: CDR1 SGHRS, CDR2 YFSETQ. The V and J ends lost 5 bases and 6 bases respectively, with 20 bases between them. The CDR3 covers 15 residues. The CDR3 loop reads CASRPPWGIGAEAFF. Here the CDR3 DNA reads TGCGCCAGCAGACCCCCCTGGGGAATAGGGGCTGAAGCTTTCTTT.

CDR3 in amino acids: CASSYGGTNEKLFF. CDR3 sequence (DNA): TGTGCCAGCAGTTACGGCGGAACTAATGAAAAACTGTTTTTT. This chain uses TRBV6-6 with TRBJ1-4, with D uncertain. Germline-derived CDR1 and CDR2 are MNHNY and SVGAGI (reference sequence). The CDR3 runs 14 residues. With 2 bases removed from V and 1 base from J, the gap between germline ends came to 5 bases.

This clone showed up just a few times. The chain joins TRBV7-9 to TRBJ1-5, with D uncertain. Per the germline V gene, CDR1 is SEHNR and CDR2 is FQNEAQ (reference sequence). The CDR3 sequence is 16 residues long. V lost 4 bases to trimming and J lost 0 bases, with 13 bases between them. CDR3 region: CASSSDPSYSNQPQHF. The DNA of the CDR3 is TGTGCCAGCAGCTCCGACCCTAGCTATAGCAATCAGCCCCAGCATTTT.

This clone occurred many times. The genes are TRBV10-3 and TRBJ2-3; TRBD2 aligns across 14 bases. With V trimmed by 7 bases and J by 0 bases, 9 bases remained unmatched. The CDR3 is 18 amino acids. The V gene's germline CDR1 is ENHRY and CDR2 SYGVKD. As DNA, the CDR3 is TGTGCCATCACCCCGGGACTAGCGGGAGTAATGAGCACAGATACGCAGTATTTT. Translation: CAITPGLAGVMSTDTQYF.

The chain combines TRBV30 with TRBJ2-6, with 13 bases matching TRBD2. V lost 1 base and J lost 2; bases outside the gene matches: 5. This CDR3 is 18 amino acids long. The germline V gene has CDR1 GTSNPN and CDR2 SVGIG (reference sequence). The CDR3 loop reads CAWSGKGLAGAGANVLTF. For the CDR3, the DNA is TGTGCCTGGAGTGGGAAAGGACTAGCGGGAGCTGGGGCCAACGTCCTGACTTTC.

The genes are TRBV30 and TRBJ1-4; TRBD1 aligns across 8 bases. CDR3 length: 14 residues. Unmatched junction bases numbered 8, after V lost 3 bases and J lost 8 bases. CDR1 is GTSNPN, CDR2 SVGIG, per germline (reference sequence). In DNA, the CDR3 is TGTGCCTGGAGCCACGGACAGGGAGGAGAAAAACTGTTTTTT. Translation: CAWSHGQGGEKLFF.

This chain connects TRBV2 to TRBJ1-5; 9 bases line up with TRBD1. Germline values: CDR1 SNHLY, CDR2 FYNNEI. J gave up 7 bases and V 4 bases, and 5 bases lay outside the gene matches. This CDR3 comprises 14 residues. In DNA form, the CDR3 reads TGTGCCAGCAGTGTAGGGACAGGGAGACAGCCCCAGCATTTT. Residues: CASSVGTGRQPQHF.

This clone was counted a few times. V is TRBV11-3 and J is TRBJ2-1; D is perhaps TRBD1 (5 bases). The CDR3 sequence is 12 residues long. CDR1 and CDR2 (germline): SGHNT, YENEEA. V was pared by 4 bases and J by 12 bases, with 13 bases between. The CDR3 DNA reads as TGTGCCAGCAGCTCCGCCCAGGGTAGGCAGTTCTTC. Protein: CASSSAQGRQFF.

This clone was recorded once. The V gene is TRBV7-9, the J gene TRBJ2-3, with D uncertain. Trimming removed 4 bases from V and 4 bases from J, with 12 bases in between. CDR1 and CDR2 from the germline V gene are SEHNR and FQNEAQ (reference sequence). The CDR3 spans 14 residues. CDR3 loop: CASSSSRVPDTQYF. As DNA, the CDR3 is TGTGCCAGCAGCTCAAGCCGTGTCCCAGATACGCAGTATTTT.

The chain uses TRBV5-1 and TRBJ2-1, with D perhaps TRBD1 (5 bases). This CDR3 is built from 13 residues. Germline loops: CDR1 SGHRS, CDR2 YFSETQ. The germline V and J ends were trimmed by 7 bases and 7 bases, with 15 bases remaining between them. CDR3 nucleotide sequence: TGCGCCAGCGACGCGCCAGGGTTAAATGAGCAGTTCTTC. Translated: CASDAPGLNEQFF. The entire variable domain, with the rest obtained from reference TRBV5-1 and TRBJ2-1, is as follows: KAGVTQTPRYLIKTRGQQVTLSCSPISGHRSVSWYQQTPGQGLQFLFEYFSETQRNKGNFPGRFSGRQFSNSRSEMNVSTLELGDSALYLCASDAPGLNEQFFGPGTRLTVL.

The chain uses TRBV6-6 and TRBJ2-5; TRBD2 aligns across 12 bases. TRBJ2-7 matches the DNA end more closely, so the J call is doubtful. Germline V CDR1 and CDR2: MNHNY, SVGAGI (reference sequence). The CDR3 extends over 13 amino acids. CDR3: CASGTSGSYEQYF. The DNA of the CDR3 is TGTGCCAGCGGGACTAGCGGGTCCTACGAGCAGTACTTC.